This TCR beta chain was captured by sequencing in a study of cytomegalovirus exposure and HLA in healthy donors. Findings and caveats of the study: Most TCR beta V segments were productive about 90% or about 30% of the time in an earlier analysis. The study flagged approximately 180 TCR beta chains as cytomegalovirus-associated. A later analysis found common viral pathogens apparently linked to several of the most significant clusters.

V lost 4 bases to trimming and J lost 9 bases; unmatched junction nucleotides: 9. Germline CDR1 MNHEY, CDR2 SMNVEV (reference sequence). CDR3 length: 15 residues. PCR involved 60 Vbeta and 13 Jbeta primers. Libraries were prepared by immunoSEQ multiplex PCR; TCRdb keeps only in-frame clonotypes and omits some of them. The repertoire holds under 150,000 clones, with around 83% as singletons. Notes on this clone: The antigen remains unidentified.

Sequenced input: PBMCs. The sequence was obtained from a man aged 35-49 years in good health and CMV-seropositive. The chain recombines TRBV27 with TRBJ2-1, with 10 bases that match TRBD2. This chain's CDR3 is CASSSLAGGKGEQFF. The CDR3 DNA reads as TGTGCCAGCAGTTCCTTAGCGGGGGGAAAAGGTGAGCAGTTCTTC.